This TCR beta chain was obtained from a study of cytomegalovirus exposure and HLA in healthy donors. Study-level findings and limits: Clonal expansion, a later analysis showed, was greater in HLA-associated TCR beta chains than in equally common others. It was reported in a later analysis that an Asian-associated ancestry cluster showed fewer N-insertions than the roughly 670-donor mean.

This clone showed up just once. As yet, its antigen is unknown. In the PCR, 60 Vbeta and 13 Jbeta primers were used. In the authors' workflow: Later analysis identified 88 million or so unique TCR beta chains, 10 million to 12 million shared. Sequencing used immunoSEQ multiplex PCR; TCRdb keeps in-frame clones, though not all of them. V and J calls and clone size follow that table, whereas D and trimming were derived from the DNA. The sample includes 150,000 to 180,000 clones, 70% to 90% seen only once; the top ten take about 2.1%. The CDR3 contains 13 residues. In germline, CDR1 is MNHNS, CDR2 SASEGT. V was clipped by 6 bases and J by 4 bases, with 12 bases between them.

The chain recombines TRBV6-1 with TRBJ1-1; D remains ambiguous. Sequenced input: PBMCs. The clonotype comes from a woman younger than 30 in good health and CMV-seronegative. As DNA, the CDR3 is TGTGCCAGCAGCCTAAGGGAGGGCACTGAAGCTTTCTTT. Translation: CASSLREGTEAFF.